This T cell receptor beta chain was profiled in a study of CD8+ T cells in alopecia areata. About the research overall: Donor skin was harvested from 6-12-month-old C3H/HeJ mice with spontaneous alopecia and grafted onto roughly 7-10-week-old female C3H/HeJ recipients. General study findings and limits: The study found higher clonality in lesional than normal scalp, especially in alopecia totalis/universalis.

Markers including CD4, CD8alpha, NKG2D and NKG2ACE guided sorting of pooled cutaneous lymph node cells. As concerns this clone: Antigen specificity is unknown. Genes and germline are mouse.

Extracted RNA was reverse transcribed into cDNA, the sequencing template. The data were produced by immunoSEQ multiplex PCR, yet TCRdb's version contains in-frame clones alone and is incomplete. Recorded here are around 300,000 clones, none singletons. This sequence was found in a C3H/HeJ mouse with alopecia areata. The strain's MHC type: H2-k. Sequencing was performed on CD4+ T cells sorted from a lymph node.

The CDR3 sequence is CAWSLTGTGGPGQLYF. The covered CDR3 bases are TGTGCCTGGAGTCTCACCGGGACTGGGGGCCCCGGG. This chain uses TRBV31 with TRBJ2-2; 11 nucleotides match TRBD2. The read ends 4 residues shy of where the CDR3 ends; the end is completed using the germline J gene. The CDR3 is made up of 16 amino acids. V shed 0 bases and J 6 bases; nucleotides not matched to a gene: 6. Germline V lookup: CDR1 GKSSPN, CDR2 SITVG.